This T cell receptor (beta chain) was observed in a study of CD8 T cells in ankylosing spondylitis. This clonotype has just a few counts. Using its own MiXCR run on the 5' RACE reads, TCRdb lists one record per CDR3 protein. The sample contains about 160,000 distinct CDR3 sequences, approximately 44% of which appear only once. The CDR3 loop spans 15 amino acids. Germline CDR1 and CDR2: KGHDR and SFDVKD. V was clipped by 10 bases and J by 5 bases, with 22 bases between them. The chain couples TRBV24-1 to TRBJ1-1, with D unresolved. Sequencing was carried out using synovial fluid, either unsorted or a sorted T cell fraction (not recorded which). This clonotype was obtained from a male donor with ankylosing spondylitis. The CDR3 DNA is TGTGCCACGGACGACCGGGCTTCAGGCTGGACTGAAGCTTTCTTT. Its translation: CATDDRASGWTEAFF.